Below, 18 T cell receptor beta chains from the same sample are listed, as sequenced in a study of T-cell reconstitution after alpha-beta-depleted transplantation in children. A TCRbeta library incorporating unique molecular identifiers was prepared. A single record per CDR3 protein comes from TCRdb applying MiXCR to the PCR reads. The profile shows roughly 70,000 distinct CDR3 sequences, roughly 5.2% of them singletons. This sample comprised PBMCs, mostly from graft donor cells, obtained 180 days after TCRalphabeta/CD19-depleted stem cell transplant. These TCRs come from a boy younger than two who had a stem cell transplant for acute myeloid leukemia, so the T cells may come from the graft donor.

This clonotype was found many times. This chain joins TRBV5-1 and TRBJ2-1, with D possibly matching TRBD1 (7 bases). The germline V gene encodes CDR1 SGHRS and CDR2 YFSETQ. Trimming shortened V by 0 bases and J by 4 bases, and 14 bases separated the two germline ends. The CDR3 spans 16 residues. CDR3 sequence reads: CASSLAQTGRYNEQFF. DNA of the CDR3: TGCGCCAGCAGCTTGGCCCAGACAGGGAGGTACAATGAGCAGTTCTTC.

This clonotype appeared many times. The chain carries TRBV18 and TRBJ1-5, with 7 bases that match TRBD1. CDR3 length: 16 residues. Trimming removed 1 base from V and 7 bases from J; junction bases left unmatched: 10. Germline CDR1 KGHSH, CDR2 LQKENI. The CDR3 protein is CASSPRRDSLRQPQHF. Written as DNA, the CDR3 is TGTGCCAGCTCACCACGTCGGGACAGCCTCAGACAGCCCCAGCATTTT.

About this clonotype: Possible read error: a much larger clone is one base away. The rearrangement uses TRBV27 and TRBJ2-5, with 8 bases identical to TRBD1. V lost 3 bases to trimming and J lost 4 bases; unmatched junction nucleotides: 4. Germline CDR1 and CDR2: MNHEY and SMNVEV (reference sequence). CDR3 length: 14 amino acids. The CDR3 coding sequence is TGTGCCAGCAGTTTCAGGGGGCCGGGAGAGACCCAGTACTTC. Its translation is CASSFRGPGETQYF.

This clonotype was observed many times. J is TRBJ2-3 and V is TRBV5-1; D is undetermined. This CDR3 region has 17 residues. CDR1 and CDR2 (germline): SGHRS, YFSETQ. V lost 2 bases to trimming and J lost 0 bases, with 16 bases between them. This chain's CDR3 is CASSFRFQDSSTDTQYF. Written as DNA, the CDR3 is TGCGCCAGCAGCTTTCGATTCCAGGATTCTAGCACAGATACGCAGTATTTT.

In this sample, this clonotype turned up many times. The chain recombines TRBV12-3 or TRBV12-4 with TRBJ2-5, with D possibly being TRBD2 (5 bases). The CDR3 sequence is 13 residues long. V was trimmed by 5 bases and J by 7 bases, leaving 14 bases between them. CDR3 region: CASSPRIEGTQYF. CDR3 bases: TGTGCCAGCAGTCCACGGATCGAGGGGACCCAGTACTTC.

This clonotype appeared many times. The chain joins TRBV10-3 to TRBJ2-3, with 14 bases lining up with TRBD2. The trim removed 0 bases at V and 4 bases at J, leaving 6 bases unmatched. Germline lookup yields CDR1 ENHRY and CDR2 SYGVKD. The CDR3 covers 18 residues. The chain's CDR3 is CAISESGLAGAGADTQYF. The CDR3 nucleotides are TGTGCCATCAGTGAGTCGGGACTAGCGGGGGCCGGAGCAGATACGCAGTATTTT.

This clonotype was seen at least ten times. V gene TRBV29-1 combines with J gene TRBJ2-1; possibly TRBD2 for D (6 bases). Germline V gives CDR1 SQVTM, CDR2 ANQGSEA. V lost 2 bases and J 8 bases, leaving 22 bases between the germline ends. The length of the CDR3 is 16 residues. The CDR3 is CSVESPWEARLHEQFF. The CDR3 coding sequence is TGCAGCGTTGAATCGCCCTGGGAGGCCCGCCTCCATGAGCAGTTCTTC.

This clonotype was recorded at least ten times. The CDR3 protein is CSARDGSGGAGETQYF. Here the CDR3 DNA reads TGCAGTGCTAGAGATGGGAGCGGGGGGGCCGGCGAGACCCAGTACTTC. J is TRBJ2-5 and V is TRBV20-1, with 10 bases aligning to TRBD2. V was pared by 0 bases and J by 5 bases, with 9 bases of the junction left unmatched. Germline V CDR1 and CDR2: DFQATT, SNEGSKA (reference sequence). The CDR3 has 16 residues.

This clonotype was seen at least ten times. The chain couples TRBV5-1 to TRBJ2-3; tentative D call: TRBD1 (6 bases). The CDR3 has 16 amino acids. The V end lost 5 bases, the J end lost 6 bases, and 22 bases lay between the germline ends. Germline V CDR1 and CDR2: SGHRS, YFSETQ. CDR3 sequence (DNA): TGCGCCAGCAGGGGGGCATCCGATGGGAATGGGGATACGCAGTATTTT. This translates into CASRGASDGNGDTQYF.

The rearrangement uses TRBV30 and TRBJ2-2; no reliable D call. V was cut by 5 bases and J by 4 bases, with 14 bases left in between. The CDR3 length is 14 residues. Per germline, CDR1 GTSNPN and CDR2 SVGIG (reference sequence). The CDR3 loop reads CAWSPLLGTGELFF. CDR3 nucleotides: TGTGCCTGGTCTCCCTTACTTGGCACCGGGGAGCTGTTTTTT.

This clonotype was picked up many times. The chain recombines TRBV6-5 with TRBJ1-1; a weak D match, TRBD1 (5 bases). Trimming shortened V by 0 bases and J by 0 bases, and 8 bases separated the two germline ends. The CDR3 runs to 15 residues. CDR1 is MNHEY, CDR2 SVGAGI, per germline. Written as DNA, the CDR3 is TGTGCCAGCAGTTACTCGACAGTTATGAACACTGAAGCTTTCTTT. Translating it yields CASSYSTVMNTEAFF.

This clonotype has ten or more counts. This chain uses TRBV12-3 or TRBV12-4 with TRBJ1-4; 7 nucleotides line up with TRBD1. This CDR3 is built from 14 residues. V lost 5 bases to trimming and J lost 4 bases; unmatched junction nucleotides: 4. The CDR3 region is CASSPTGVNEKLFF. CDR3 sequence (DNA): TGTGCCAGCAGTCCCACAGGGGTTAATGAAAAACTGTTTTTT.

Ten or more counts support this clonotype. The chain is built from TRBV3-1 and TRBJ2-2; D is possibly TRBD2 (5 bases). Germline CDR1 reads LGHDT; CDR2 reads YNNKEL (reference sequence). The CDR3 runs 13 residues. Trimming left V 2 bases short and J 4 bases short, with 5 bases between. The DNA of the CDR3 is TGTGCCAGCAGCCAACTAGCCACCGGGGAGCTGTTTTTT. Its protein product is CASSQLATGELFF.

This clonotype was picked up many times. The DNA of the CDR3 is TGTGCCAGCAGTTTTGTTGGGGAGACCCAGTACTTC. Translating gives CASSFVGETQYF. This rearrangement joins TRBV12-3 or TRBV12-4 to TRBJ2-5; D is unclear. The CDR3 totals 12 residues. Trimming took off 3 bases at V and 5 bases at J, with 7 bases between the two ends.

This clonotype was seen ten or more times. The chain combines TRBV20-1 with TRBJ2-3; 7 bases line up with TRBD2. The CDR3 runs 20 residues. Germline CDR1 and CDR2: DFQATT and SNEGSKA (reference sequence). Unmatched junction bases numbered 28, after V lost 6 bases and J lost 4 bases. The CDR3 protein is CSANQPYRGRGNEFPDTQYF. DNA of the CDR3: TGCAGTGCGAATCAGCCCTACCGAGGGCGGGGGAATGAATTCCCAGATACGCAGTATTTT.

This clonotype was detected ten times or more. The chain employs TRBV20-1 and TRBJ2-2, with 8 bases aligning to TRBD1. This CDR3 contains 17 residues. The germline V gene has CDR1 DFQATT and CDR2 SNEGSKA (reference sequence). The ends lost 1 base at V and 4 bases at J; junction bases unmatched: 11. CDR3 amino acids: CSARGGRGQSFTGELFF. The CDR3 DNA is TGCAGTGCTAGAGGAGGCAGGGGGCAATCATTCACCGGGGAGCTGTTTTTT.

This clonotype was seen repeatedly, ten times or more. DNA for the CDR3: TGTGCCAGCTCACCTAGTACGGGCTGGGATACGCAGTATTTT. This gives the protein CASSPSTGWDTQYF. V usage is TRBV18 and J usage is TRBJ2-3; D remains unclear. V lost 3 bases and J 6 bases, leaving 13 bases between the germline ends. The CDR3 has 14 residues. CDR1 KGHSH and CDR2 LQKENI come from the germline V gene.

This clonotype was found many times. The V and J genes are TRBV20-1 and TRBJ1-5; weak D call: TRBD1 (5 bases). The CDR3 covers 15 residues. V dropped 0 bases and J dropped 4 bases, with 13 bases sitting between them. From germline, CDR1 is DFQATT and CDR2 SNEGSKA (reference sequence). The CDR3, as DNA: TGCAGTGCTAGAGATGTAAGGGGTGCAAATCAGCCCCAGCATTTT. Translation gives CSARDVRGANQPQHF.